What follows is one TCR beta chain and its context. This clone has just a few counts. Its recognized antigen is unknown. No qualities accompany the bases; no much larger clone lies one base away. V gives up 0 bases and J gives up 0 bases, and the segment between their germline ends measures 13 bases. The CDR3 numbers 17 residues from cysteine through phenylalanine. Just CDR3 DNA is preserved here, 51 bases in frame from base 1. According to the germline V gene, CDR1 reads LGHNA and CDR2 reads YSLEER. This record belongs to a study of beta chain features in type 1 diabetes (dated by TCRdb to about 2018). Notes on the research overall: No differences in mean age, gender distribution, total cell number or subset yield were found between patients and healthy donors. A total of roughly 110 million sorted cells were examined across all samples, and the number of cells per subset was strongly correlated with RNA yield. The study compared the TCRB repertoires of sorted circulating CD4+ T cell subsets in recently diagnosed type 1 diabetes patients with those in matched healthy donors. Naive and central memory subsets were obtained from all 30 or so donors, but regulatory and stem cell-like memory subsets were isolated from only 8 patients and roughly eight healthy donors. Points the paper makes about the study in general: Because cDNA rather than genomic DNA was sequenced, highly expressing activated cells could have been over-represented, although no difference in activation and CD3 levels was found between groups. Patients with type 1 diabetes made fewer insertions and deleted more nucleotides at VDJ recombination sites, implying thymic rearrangement abnormalities. In all four CD4+ subsets, TCRB CDR3 length was moderately but significantly shorter in type 1 diabetes patients. Because the HLA sub-analyses included only small numbers of individuals, any influence of HLA type on TCRB rearrangement was left unresolved. The naive, central memory and regulatory TCRB repertoires appeared to resemble one another more closely among patients than among healthy donors. Shorter templates might have been favored by PCR, but patient and control samples were amplified and corrected together, so both groups would have been affected equally by any skew.

Each donor gave one peripheral blood draw, averaging approximately 120 mL, which was collected into heparinised tubes. Using a panel that included CD45RO, CCR7, CD25, CD127, CD95 and CD27, naive, central memory, regulatory and stem cell-like memory CD4+ T cells were sorted on a BD FACSAria II. A purity above 98% was achieved for all sorted populations. Right away, PBMCs were isolated by Lymphoprep density gradient centrifugation and were stained directly, with no culture step. To minimize batch effects, samples were stained and sorted in pairs, one healthy donor with one patient per experiment. All of the isolated RNA was reverse transcribed with the High Capacity cDNA Reverse Transcription Kit, so expressed TCRB transcripts were sequenced. Naive, central memory and regulatory T cell samples underwent deep immunoSEQ sequencing, averaging approximately 3.5 million total reads per sample. After sorted cells were lysed in RLT buffer, RNA was extracted with DNase-treated RNeasy Micro or Mini kits, with the choice depending on cell number. Each cell subset was processed separately to prevent cross-contamination, with patient and healthy donor samples processed together. Using the immunoSEQ multiplex PCR, TCRB sequences were amplified from cDNA into 87-bp fragments spanning the CDR3 region. Sequencing of the amplicons was done on the Illumina HiSeq platform. The authors' analysis ran thus. PCR bias was computationally corrected using synthetic template baselines, reads within Hamming distance 2 were collapsed, and singletons that could not be merged were discarded. Reads were aligned against IMGT so that V, D and J genes, CDR3 length and insertions or deletions at six rearrangement sites could be assigned. Within each subset, clonotype counts were normalized to sorted cell number, and only after that were true diversity and Gini coefficients computed with the tcR R package. Repertoire sharing was quantified using the overlap coefficient calculated on TCRB nucleotide sequences. Out-of-frame TCRB sequences from naive cells were analyzed as a proxy for the pre-selection repertoire. As stored in TCRdb, this immuneACCESS dataset retains in-frame rearrangements with V and J assigned. A fraction of the clones does not appear; measured against another copy, unresolved V genes explain less than half of the discrepancy, and the remainder lacks a known reason. That table furnishes V, J and clone size, whereas the DNA furnished D and trimming. Across this sample there are roughly 310,000 clones, with approximately 11% seen only once. The ten most abundant clones make up more than 0.015% of the sample.

This sequence originates from a woman aged 25 to 45 in good health. This receptor chain uses TRBV4-3 and TRBJ2-3; possibly the D gene is TRBD2, per 5 matching bases. The sequencing sample was made of naive CD4+ T cells from blood. Explained via the paper, the cell subset or site label denotes: true naive CD4+ T cells. The bases are TGCGCCAGCAGCCAAGATCCTGGAGGTCTAAGCACAGATACGCAGTATTTT. It translates as CASSQDPGGLSTDTQYF.